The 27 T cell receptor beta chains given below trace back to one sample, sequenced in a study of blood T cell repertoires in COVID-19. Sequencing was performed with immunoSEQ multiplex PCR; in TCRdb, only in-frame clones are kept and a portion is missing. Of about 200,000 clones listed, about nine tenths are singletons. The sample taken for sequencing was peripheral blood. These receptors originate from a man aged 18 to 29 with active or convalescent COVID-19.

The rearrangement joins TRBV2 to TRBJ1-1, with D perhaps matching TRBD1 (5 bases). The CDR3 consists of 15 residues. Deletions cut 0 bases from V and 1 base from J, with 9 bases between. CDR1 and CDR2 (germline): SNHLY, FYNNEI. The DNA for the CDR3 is TGTGCCAGCAGTGAAGCGGCAGGGCGGAACACTGAAGCTTTCTTT. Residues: CASSEAAGRNTEAFF.

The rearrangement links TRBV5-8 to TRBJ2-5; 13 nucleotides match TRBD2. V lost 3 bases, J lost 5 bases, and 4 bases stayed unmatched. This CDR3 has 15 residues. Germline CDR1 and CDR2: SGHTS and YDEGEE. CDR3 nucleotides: TGTGCCAGCAGCTCAGGACTAGCGGGAGTGGAGACCCAGTACTTC. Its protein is CASSSGLAGVETQYF.

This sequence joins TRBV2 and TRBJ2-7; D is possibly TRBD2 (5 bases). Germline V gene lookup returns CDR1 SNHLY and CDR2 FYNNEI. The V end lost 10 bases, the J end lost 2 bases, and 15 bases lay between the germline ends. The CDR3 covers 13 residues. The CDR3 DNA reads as TGTGCCACCACGGGGTCCGGACCCTACGAGCAGTACTTC. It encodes CATTGSGPYEQYF.

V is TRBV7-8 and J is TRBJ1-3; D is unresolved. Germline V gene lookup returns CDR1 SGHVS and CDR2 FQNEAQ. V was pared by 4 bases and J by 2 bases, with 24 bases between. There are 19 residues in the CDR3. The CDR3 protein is CASSWKGREITETGNTIYF. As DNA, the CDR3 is TGTGCCAGCAGCTGGAAGGGAAGGGAGATAACCGAGACTGGAAACACCATATATTTT.

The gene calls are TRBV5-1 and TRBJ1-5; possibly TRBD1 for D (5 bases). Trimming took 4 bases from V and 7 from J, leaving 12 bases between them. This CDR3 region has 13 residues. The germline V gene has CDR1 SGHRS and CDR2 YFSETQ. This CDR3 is CASSQGPSQPQHF. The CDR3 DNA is TGCGCCAGCAGCCAGGGCCCGTCGCAGCCCCAGCATTTT.

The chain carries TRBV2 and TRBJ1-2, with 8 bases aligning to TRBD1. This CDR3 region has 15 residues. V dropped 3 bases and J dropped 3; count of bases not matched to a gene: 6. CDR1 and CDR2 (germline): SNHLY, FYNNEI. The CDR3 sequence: CASSDKDRVHYGYTF. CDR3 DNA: TGTGCCAGCAGTGATAAGGACAGGGTTCACTATGGCTACACCTTC.

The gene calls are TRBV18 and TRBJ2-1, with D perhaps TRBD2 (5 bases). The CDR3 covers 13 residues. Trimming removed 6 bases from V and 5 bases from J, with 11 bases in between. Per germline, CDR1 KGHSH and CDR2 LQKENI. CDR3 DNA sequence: TGTGCCAGCTCCGCCCCGGAGGACAATGAGCAGTTCTTC. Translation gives CASSAPEDNEQFF.

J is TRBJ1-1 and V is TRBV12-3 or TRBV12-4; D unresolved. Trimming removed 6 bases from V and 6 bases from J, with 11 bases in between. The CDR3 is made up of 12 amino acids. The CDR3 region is CASSPFLSEAFF. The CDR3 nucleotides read TGTGCCAGCAGCCCCTTTCTCTCTGAAGCTTTCTTT.

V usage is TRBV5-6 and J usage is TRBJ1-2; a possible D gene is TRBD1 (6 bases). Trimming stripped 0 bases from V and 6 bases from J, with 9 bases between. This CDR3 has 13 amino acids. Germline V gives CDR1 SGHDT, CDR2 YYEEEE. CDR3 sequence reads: CASSLDRADGYTF. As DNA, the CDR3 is TGTGCCAGCAGCTTGGACAGGGCGGATGGCTACACCTTC. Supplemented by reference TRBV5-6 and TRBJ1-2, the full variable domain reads DAGVTQSPTHLIKTRGQQVTLRCSPKSGHDTVSWYQQALGQGPQFIFQYYEEEERQRGNFPDRFSGHQFPNYSSELNVNALLLGDSALYLCASSLDRADGYTFGSGTRLTVV.

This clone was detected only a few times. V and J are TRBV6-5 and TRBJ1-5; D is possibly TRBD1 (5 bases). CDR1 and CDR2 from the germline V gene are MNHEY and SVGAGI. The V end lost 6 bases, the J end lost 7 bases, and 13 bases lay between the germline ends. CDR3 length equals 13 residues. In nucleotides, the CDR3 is TGTGCCAGCAGGGTGCCGGGGGGGCAGCCCCAGCATTTT. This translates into CASRVPGGQPQHF.

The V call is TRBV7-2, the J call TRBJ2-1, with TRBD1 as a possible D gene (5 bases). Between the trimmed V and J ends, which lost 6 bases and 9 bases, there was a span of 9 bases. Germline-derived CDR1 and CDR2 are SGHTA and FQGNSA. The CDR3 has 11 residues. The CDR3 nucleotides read TGTGCCAGCAGTCAGGGTGGTGAGCAGTTCTTC. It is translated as CASSQGGEQFF.

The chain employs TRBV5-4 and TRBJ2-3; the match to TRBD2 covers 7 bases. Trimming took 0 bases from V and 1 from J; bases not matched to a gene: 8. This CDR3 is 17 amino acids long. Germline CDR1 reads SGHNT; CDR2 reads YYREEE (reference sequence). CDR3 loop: CASSLGHGAGRTDTQYF. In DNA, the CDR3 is TGTGCCAGCAGCTTGGGGCACGGAGCGGGACGCACAGATACGCAGTATTTT.

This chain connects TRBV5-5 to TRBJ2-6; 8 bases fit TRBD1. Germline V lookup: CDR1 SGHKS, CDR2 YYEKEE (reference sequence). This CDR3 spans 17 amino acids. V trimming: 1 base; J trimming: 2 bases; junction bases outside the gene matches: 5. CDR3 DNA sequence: TGTGCCAGCAGCTTGTGGTCAGGGGGCGCTGGGGCCAACGTCCTGACTTTC. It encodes CASSLWSGGAGANVLTF.

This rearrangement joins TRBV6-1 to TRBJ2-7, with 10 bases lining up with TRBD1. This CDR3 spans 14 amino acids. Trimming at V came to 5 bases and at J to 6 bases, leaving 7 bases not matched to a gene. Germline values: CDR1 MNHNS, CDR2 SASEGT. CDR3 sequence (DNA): TGTGCCAGCAGTACGGGACAGGGGACGGGCGAGCAGTACTTC. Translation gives CASSTGQGTGEQYF.

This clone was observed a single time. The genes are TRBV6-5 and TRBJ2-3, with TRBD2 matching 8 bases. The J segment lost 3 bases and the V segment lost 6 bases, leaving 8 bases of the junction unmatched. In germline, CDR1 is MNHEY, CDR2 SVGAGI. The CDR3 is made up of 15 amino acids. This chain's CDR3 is CASSRGGVGTDTQYF. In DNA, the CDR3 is TGTGCCAGCAGCCGGGGGGGGGTCGGGACAGATACGCAGTATTTT.

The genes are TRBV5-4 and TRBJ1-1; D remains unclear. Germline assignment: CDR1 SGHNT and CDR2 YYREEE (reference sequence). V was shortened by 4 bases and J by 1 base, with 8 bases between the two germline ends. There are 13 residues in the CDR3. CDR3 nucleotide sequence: TGTGCCAGCAGCGTCCAAAAGAACACTGAAGCTTTCTTT. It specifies CASSVQKNTEAFF.

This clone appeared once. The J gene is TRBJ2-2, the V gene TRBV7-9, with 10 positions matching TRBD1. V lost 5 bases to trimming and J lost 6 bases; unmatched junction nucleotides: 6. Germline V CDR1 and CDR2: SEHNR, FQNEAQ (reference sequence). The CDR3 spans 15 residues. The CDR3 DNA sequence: TGTGCCAGCAGCGCAGGACAGGGGGGAGCCGGGGAGCTGTTTTTT. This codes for CASSAGQGGAGELFF.

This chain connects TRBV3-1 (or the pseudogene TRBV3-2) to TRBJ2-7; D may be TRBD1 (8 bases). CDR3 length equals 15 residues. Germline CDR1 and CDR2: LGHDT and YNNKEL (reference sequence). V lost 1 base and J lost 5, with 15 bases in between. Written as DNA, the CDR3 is TGTGCCAGCAGCCAAGGGTACAGGGGGGGCGACGAGCAGTACTTC. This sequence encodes CASSQGYRGGDEQYF.

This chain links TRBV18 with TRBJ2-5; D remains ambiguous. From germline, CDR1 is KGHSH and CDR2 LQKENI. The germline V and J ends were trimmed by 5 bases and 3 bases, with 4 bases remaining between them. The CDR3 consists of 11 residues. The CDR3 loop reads CASSSEETQYF. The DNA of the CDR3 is TGTGCCAGCTCATCTGAAGAGACCCAGTACTTC. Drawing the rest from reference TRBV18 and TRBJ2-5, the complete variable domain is NAGVMQNPRHLVRRRGQEARLRCSPMKGHSHVYWYRQLPEEGLKFMVYLQKENIIDESGMPKERFSAEFPKEGPSILRIQQVVRGDSAAYFCASSSEETQYFGPGTRLLVL.

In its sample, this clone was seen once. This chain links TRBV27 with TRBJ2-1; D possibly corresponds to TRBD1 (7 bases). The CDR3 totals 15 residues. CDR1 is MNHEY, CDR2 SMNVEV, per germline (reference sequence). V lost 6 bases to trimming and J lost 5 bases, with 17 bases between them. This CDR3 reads CASRRQGWGDNEQFF. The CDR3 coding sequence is TGTGCCAGCAGACGACAGGGTTGGGGGGACAATGAGCAGTTCTTC.

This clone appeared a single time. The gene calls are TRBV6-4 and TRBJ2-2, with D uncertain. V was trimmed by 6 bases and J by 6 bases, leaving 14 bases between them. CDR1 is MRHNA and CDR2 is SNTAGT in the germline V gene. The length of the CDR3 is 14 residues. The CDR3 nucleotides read TGTGCCAGCAGAAGACAAGGAACGGCCGGGGAGCTGTTTTTT. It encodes CASRRQGTAGELFF.

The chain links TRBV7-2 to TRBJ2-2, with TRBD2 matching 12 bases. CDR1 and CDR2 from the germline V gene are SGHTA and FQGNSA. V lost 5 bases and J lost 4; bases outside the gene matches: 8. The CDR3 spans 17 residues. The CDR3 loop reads CASSPASGRAFTGELFF. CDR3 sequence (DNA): TGTGCCAGCAGCCCCGCTAGCGGGAGGGCCTTCACCGGGGAGCTGTTTTTT. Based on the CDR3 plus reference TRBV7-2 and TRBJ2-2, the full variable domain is GAGVSQSPSNKVTEKGKDVELRCDPISGHTALYWYRQSLGQGLEFLIYFQGNSAPDKSGLPSDRFSAERTGGSVSTLTIQRTQQEDSAVYLCASSPASGRAFTGELFFGEGSRLTVL.

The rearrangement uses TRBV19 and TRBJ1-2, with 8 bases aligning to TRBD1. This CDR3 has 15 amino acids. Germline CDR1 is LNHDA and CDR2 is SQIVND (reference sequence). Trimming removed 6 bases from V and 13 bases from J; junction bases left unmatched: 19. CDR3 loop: CASSMITGTGGLVTF. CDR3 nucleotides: TGTGCCAGTAGCATGATCACCGGGACAGGCGGTTTAGTCACCTTC.

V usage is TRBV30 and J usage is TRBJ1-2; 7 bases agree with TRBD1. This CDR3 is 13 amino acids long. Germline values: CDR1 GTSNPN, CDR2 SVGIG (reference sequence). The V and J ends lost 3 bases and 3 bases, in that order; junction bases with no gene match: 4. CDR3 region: CAWSIRGDYGYTF. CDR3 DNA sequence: TGTGCCTGGAGCATCAGGGGGGACTATGGCTACACCTTC.

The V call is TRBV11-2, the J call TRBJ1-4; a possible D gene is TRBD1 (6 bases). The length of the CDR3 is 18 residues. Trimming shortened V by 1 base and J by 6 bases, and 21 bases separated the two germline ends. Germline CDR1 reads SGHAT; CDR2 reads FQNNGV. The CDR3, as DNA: TGTGCCAGCAGCTTAGTTGGGTCACCGGGACAACTCGATGAAAAACTGTTTTTT. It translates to CASSLVGSPGQLDEKLFF.

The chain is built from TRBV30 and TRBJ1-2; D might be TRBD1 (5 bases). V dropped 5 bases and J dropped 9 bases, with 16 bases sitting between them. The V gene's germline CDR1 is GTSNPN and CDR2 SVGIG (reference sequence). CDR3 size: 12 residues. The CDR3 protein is CAWSGTWASYTF. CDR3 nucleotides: TGTGCCTGGTCCGGGACTTGGGCGAGCTACACCTTC.

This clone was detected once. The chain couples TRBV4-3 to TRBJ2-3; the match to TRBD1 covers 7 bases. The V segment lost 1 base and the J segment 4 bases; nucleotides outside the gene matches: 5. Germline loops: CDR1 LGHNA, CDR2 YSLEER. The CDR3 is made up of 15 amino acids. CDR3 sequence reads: CASSQGTGGADTQYF. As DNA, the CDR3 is TGCGCCAGCAGCCAAGGGACAGGTGGGGCAGATACGCAGTATTTT.